Presented here are 18 T cell receptor beta chains from one specimen sequenced in a study of T-cell memory formation after mild COVID-19 listed by TCRdb under 2021. The receptor library was made with 5' RACE. The listed sequencing device is Illumina NovaSeq 6000. Using fastp at Q25 and MiXCR, TCRdb reprocessed the public reads and kept productive beta chains. Entries are consolidated by CDR3 protein sequence, retaining the most common genes and DNA. The sample contains 550,000 to 600,000 distinct CDR3 sequences, 15% to 20% of them found a single time. Clones ranked in the top ten supply about 7.4% of the sample. The sample consisted of PBMCs or a T cell subset sorted from them (not recorded which). Receptors were obtained from an adult woman who had mild COVID-19 (a few samples of this study predate the infection). The sample titles of this study are shuffled in the database, so cell type and time point are left out; the donor was told from shared clones.

This clonotype was picked up a small number of times. The chain employs TRBV7-9 and TRBJ1-1; tentatively, D is TRBD1 (5 bases). From germline, CDR1 is SEHNR and CDR2 FQNEAQ (reference sequence). V was clipped by 5 bases and J by 5 bases, with 9 bases between them. The length of the CDR3 is 12 residues. CDR3 bases: TGTGCCAGCAGCGAAGGGGTTACTGAAGCTTTCTTT. It codes for CASSEGVTEAFF. Supplemented by reference TRBV7-9 and TRBJ1-1, the full variable domain reads DTGVSQNPRHKITKRGQNVTFRCDPISEHNRLYWYRQTLGQGPEFLTYFQNEAQLEKSRLLSDRFSAERPKGSFSTLEIQRTEQGDSAMYLCASSEGVTEAFFGQGTRLTVV.

The chain has TRBV7-6 and TRBJ2-7, with D perhaps matching TRBD1 or TRBD2 (5 bases each). The CDR3 extends over 16 amino acids. Germline CDR1 and CDR2: SGHVS and FNYEAQ. Trimming removed 5 bases at V and 0 bases at J, with 17 bases between. The CDR3 spells CASSANSGTFSYEQYF. In DNA form, the CDR3 reads TGTGCCAGCAGCGCTAATTCCGGGACGTTCTCCTACGAGCAGTACTTC.

The chain uses TRBV14 and TRBJ2-7, with 10 bases lining up with TRBD2. V lost 4 bases and J lost 2; bases outside the gene matches: 8. Germline assignment: CDR1 SGHDN and CDR2 FVKESK. The CDR3 consists of 16 residues. The CDR3 DNA reads TGTGCCAGCAGCCCCCCTAGCGGGGGACCGGCCTACGAGCAGTACTTC. Its protein is CASSPPSGGPAYEQYF. The variable domain in full, with the rest retrieved from reference TRBV14 and TRBJ2-7, is EAGVTQFPSHSVIEKGQTVTLRCDPISGHDNLYWYRRVMGKEIKFLLHFVKESKQDESGMPNNRFLAERTGGTYSTLKVQPAELEDSGVYFCASSPPSGGPAYEQYFGPGTRLTVT.

V and J are TRBV12-3 or TRBV12-4 and TRBJ1-3; TRBD1 is a possible D gene (6 bases). The V gene lost 8 bases and the J gene lost 4 bases, with 6 bases spanning the gap. CDR3 length equals 11 residues. CDR3 in amino acids: CASGQGNTIYF. The CDR3 DNA reads TGTGCCAGCGGACAGGGAAACACCATATATTTT.

This clonotype was seen a handful of times. With a much larger clone just one base away, this may be a read error. The chain uses TRBV5-4 and TRBJ2-7; maybe TRBD1 (5 bases). Germline assignment: CDR1 SGHNT and CDR2 YYREEE (reference sequence). V shed 0 bases and J shed 4 bases, with 5 bases lying between them. The CDR3 consists of 12 residues. CDR3 bases: TGTGCCAGCAGCTTGGGACAGTACGAGCAGTACTTC. Residues: CASSLGQYEQYF.

The genes are TRBV7-3 and TRBJ2-1, with 10 bases aligning to TRBD2. The CDR3 extends over 15 amino acids. V lost 5 bases to trimming and J lost 8 bases; unmatched junction nucleotides: 9. Germline V gives CDR1 SGHTA, CDR2 FQGTGA. The CDR3 DNA follows: TGTGCCAGCAGCCGAGGCCCTAGCGGGAGTGATGAGCAGTTCTTC. It codes for CASSRGPSGSDEQFF. Variable domain in full (rest from reference TRBV7-3 and TRBJ2-1): GAGVSQTPSNKVTEKGKYVELRCDPISGHTALYWYRQSLGQGPEFLIYFQGTGAADDSGLPNDRFFAVRPEGSVSTLKIQRTERGDSAVYLCASSRGPSGSDEQFFGPGTRLTVL.

This clonotype was recorded at least ten times. The chain combines TRBV6-2 or TRBV6-3 with TRBJ1-5, with 7 bases that match TRBD1. Germline-derived CDR1 and CDR2 are MNHEY and SVGEGT. V lost 8 bases, J lost 6 bases, and 7 bases stayed unmatched. The CDR3 contains 13 residues. The CDR3 region has the DNA TGTGCCAGCGGCAGACAGGGTACTCAGCCCCAGCATTTT. Amino acid sequence: CASGRQGTQPQHF.

A few counts support this clonotype. The chain joins TRBV5-1 to TRBJ2-1; 14 nucleotides line up with TRBD2. Losses at the gene ends were 7 bases for V and 2 bases for J; bases not matched to a gene: 8. Germline V gene sequence: CDR1 SGHRS, CDR2 YFSETQ. The CDR3 totals 17 residues. CDR3 nucleotide sequence: TGCGCCAGCCTTCGGACTAGCGGGGGGACGCCCTACAATGAGCAGTTCTTC. It is translated as CASLRTSGGTPYNEQFF.

This chain joins TRBV7-9 and TRBJ1-1, with TRBD1 matching over 7 bases. The CDR3 is 16 amino acids. Germline assignment: CDR1 SEHNR and CDR2 FQNEAQ (reference sequence). V was clipped by 5 bases and J by 1 base; unmatched bases: 10. CDR3 region: CASSPLSDRRNTEAFF. Written as DNA, the CDR3 is TGTGCCAGCAGCCCCCTCTCGGACAGGCGGAACACTGAAGCTTTCTTT.

The chain recombines TRBV19 with TRBJ1-1; 9 bases map to TRBD1. V lost 7 bases, J lost 7 bases, and 13 bases stayed unmatched. The germline V gene has CDR1 LNHDA and CDR2 SQIVND (reference sequence). The CDR3 has 15 amino acids. DNA of the CDR3: TGTGCCAGTACTCGACTTACAGGGGGCGAGGGTGAAGCTTTCTTT. Protein: CASTRLTGGEGEAFF.

Only a few counts were recorded for this clonotype. This chain joins TRBV12-3 or TRBV12-4 and TRBJ2-1; 10 positions agree with TRBD2. The CDR3 has 14 residues. Unmatched junction bases numbered 3, after V lost 5 bases and J lost 5 bases. CDR3 sequence: CASSAGLANNEQFF. CDR3 in DNA: TGTGCCAGCAGTGCGGGACTAGCGAACAATGAGCAGTTCTTC.

V is TRBV12-3 or TRBV12-4 and J is TRBJ1-1; D gene ambiguous. The CDR3 has 12 amino acids. V lost 3 bases to trimming and J lost 4 bases, with 6 bases between them. The CDR3 protein is CASSFGVTEAFF. For the CDR3, the DNA is TGTGCCAGCAGTTTCGGGGTCACTGAAGCTTTCTTT.

V and J are TRBV27 and TRBJ2-7, with D unresolved. Trimming left V 0 bases short and J 3 bases short, with 6 bases between. The CDR3 extends over 13 amino acids. Germline CDR1 is MNHEY and CDR2 is SMNVEV (reference sequence). The CDR3 DNA reads as TGTGCCAGCAGTTTATCGACTCTCTACGAGCAGTACTTC. Translation gives CASSLSTLYEQYF.

This clonotype was detected only a few times. This chain joins TRBV5-6 and TRBJ1-1; D is perhaps TRBD1 (6 bases). Per the germline V gene, CDR1 is SGHDT and CDR2 is YYEEEE. The CDR3 length is 15 residues. The V end was cut by 3 bases, the J end by 0 bases, with 12 bases between. The chain's CDR3 is CASSSIQGLNTEAFF. Here the CDR3 DNA reads TGTGCCAGCAGCTCAATACAGGGACTGAACACTGAAGCTTTCTTT.

This clonotype showed up just a few times. The J gene is TRBJ2-7, the V gene TRBV6-1; TRBD2 is a possible D gene (5 bases). The CDR3 is 13 residues long. V was clipped by 5 bases and J by 3 bases, with 11 bases between them. The germline V gene has CDR1 MNHNS and CDR2 SASEGT. CDR3 residues: CASSWENGYEQYF. In DNA form, the CDR3 reads TGTGCCAGCAGTTGGGAGAATGGCTACGAGCAGTACTTC.

This clonotype came up a few times. This chain joins TRBV5-1 and TRBJ2-1, with 8 bases that match TRBD2. CDR3 length equals 15 residues. V was clipped by 4 bases and J by 4 bases; unmatched bases: 7. Germline-derived CDR1 and CDR2 are SGHRS and YFSETQ. As DNA, the CDR3 is TGCGCCAGCAGCCCTATCAGCGGGGGATACAATGAGCAGTTCTTC. This gives the protein CASSPISGGYNEQFF.

The genes are TRBV20-1 and TRBJ2-3; perhaps D is TRBD1 or TRBD2 (5 bases each). The germline V and J ends were trimmed by 6 bases and 3 bases, with 19 bases remaining between them. The CDR3 runs to 15 residues. The germline gives CDR1 DFQATT, CDR2 SNEGSKA (reference sequence). The CDR3: CSAPAGTLRTDTQYF. CDR3 nucleotides: TGCAGTGCGCCGGCCGGGACCCTGAGAACAGATACGCAGTATTTT.

This chain connects TRBV3-1 to TRBJ2-6; D tentatively fits TRBD1 or TRBD2 (6 bases each). Germline-derived CDR1 and CDR2 are LGHDT and YNNKEL (reference sequence). The CDR3 has 18 residues. V was shortened by 1 base and J by 2 bases, with 15 bases between the two germline ends. This CDR3 is CASSQVWGASPGANVLTF. The DNA for the CDR3 is TGTGCCAGCAGCCAAGTCTGGGGGGCTTCTCCTGGGGCCAACGTCCTGACTTTC.